Shown below are 10 T cell receptor beta chains from a single sample sequenced in a study of PD-L1 blockade in urothelial cancer. Clones were sequenced by immunoSEQ multiplex PCR, and TCRdb holds only the in-frame ones, with some missing. The sample consists of 30,000 to 40,000 clones, roughly 82% of them appearing once. The material was PBMCs, obtained around atezolizumab (anti-PD-L1) treatment. These receptors all come from a man aged 60-69 years with urothelial cancer.

The chain combines TRBV7-9 with TRBJ2-5, with a weak D call TRBD1 (6 bases). The V gene's germline CDR1 is SEHNR and CDR2 FQNEAQ (reference sequence). This CDR3 has 15 residues. V was shortened by 2 bases and J by 3 bases, with 13 bases between the two germline ends. CDR3 loop: CASSLIGTTEETQYF. CDR3 coding DNA: TGTGCCAGCAGCTTAATCGGGACAACTGAAGAGACCCAGTACTTC.

This chain connects TRBV5-4 to TRBJ1-2; the match to TRBD1 covers 9 bases. Losses at the gene ends were 4 bases for V and 4 bases for J; bases not matched to a gene: 2. The CDR3 has 13 amino acids. Looked up from germline, CDR1 is SGHNT and CDR2 is YYREEE (reference sequence). CDR3 in amino acids: CASSTTGGYGYTF. CDR3 DNA sequence: TGTGCCAGCAGCACGACAGGGGGCTATGGCTACACCTTC.

The V and J genes are TRBV6-6 and TRBJ1-2, with D perhaps matching TRBD1 (5 bases). Germline-derived CDR1 and CDR2 are MNHNY and SVGAGI (reference sequence). CDR3 length: 12 amino acids. V lost 6 bases and J 4 bases, leaving 9 bases between the germline ends. CDR3 nucleotides: TGTGCCAGCAGACAGGAAGTCTATGGCTACACCTTC. As protein: CASRQEVYGYTF.

The J gene is TRBJ2-2, the V gene TRBV7-8, with 9 bases that match TRBD2. The germline V gene encodes CDR1 SGHVS and CDR2 FQNEAQ. This CDR3 contains 17 residues. V was clipped by 5 bases and J by 4 bases; unmatched bases: 11. The CDR3 protein is CASSQRLAGKRTGELFF. For the CDR3, the DNA is TGTGCCAGCAGCCAAAGGCTAGCGGGGAAACGCACCGGGGAGCTGTTTTTT.

The rearrangement links TRBV28 to TRBJ2-1; D is unclear. Trimming removed 10 bases at V and 4 bases at J, with 8 bases between. Germline V gene data show CDR1 as MDHEN and CDR2 as SYDVKM. The CDR3 totals 11 residues. The CDR3 sequence: CATTLYNEQFF. The DNA for the CDR3 is TGTGCCACCACCCTATACAATGAGCAGTTCTTC.

In DNA, the CDR3 is TGTGCCAGCACCCCGGGACACCCAAGCAATCAGCCCCAGCATTTT. Translated: CASTPGHPSNQPQHF. The rearrangement links TRBV2 to TRBJ1-5; a possible D gene is TRBD1 (6 bases). The germline CDR1 and CDR2 sequences are SNHLY and FYNNEI. The CDR3 is made up of 15 amino acids. Trimming cost V 7 bases and J 1 base, with 14 bases left between them.

This clone was found once. This chain links TRBV5-1 with TRBJ2-7; 13 bases align to TRBD2. Trimming took 4 bases from V and 4 from J; bases not matched to a gene: 2. The germline V gene has CDR1 SGHRS and CDR2 YFSETQ. The CDR3 consists of 14 residues. The CDR3 is CASSRTSGSYEQYF. DNA for the CDR3: TGCGCCAGCAGCCGGACTAGCGGGAGTTACGAGCAGTACTTC.

V usage is TRBV2 and J usage is TRBJ2-7; weak D call: TRBD2 (6 bases). The CDR3 loop spans 14 amino acids. The V end was cut by 7 bases, the J end by 3 bases, with 16 bases between. The germline CDR1 and CDR2 sequences are SNHLY and FYNNEI. This CDR3 reads CASKIGGINYEQYF. In nucleotides, the CDR3 is TGTGCCAGCAAGATTGGGGGGATTAACTACGAGCAGTACTTC.

The chain has TRBV9 and TRBJ1-5; no reliable D call. Per the germline V gene, CDR1 is SGDLS and CDR2 is YYNGEE. Trimming pared 0 bases from V and 0 bases from J, leaving 7 bases between. The length of the CDR3 is 15 residues. CDR3 protein: CASSVGPYSNQPQHF. CDR3 nucleotides: TGTGCCAGCAGCGTAGGGCCGTATAGCAATCAGCCCCAGCATTTT.

This chain uses TRBV19 with TRBJ2-5; TRBD1 might be the D (6 bases). Per the germline V gene, CDR1 is LNHDA and CDR2 is SQIVND (reference sequence). This CDR3 spans 16 amino acids. V lost 4 bases to trimming and J lost 2 bases, with 17 bases between them. The CDR3 DNA follows: TGTGCCAGTAGTAACGGACAGCCTTGGCGGCAAGAGACCCAGTACTTC. Its protein product is CASSNGQPWRQETQYF.